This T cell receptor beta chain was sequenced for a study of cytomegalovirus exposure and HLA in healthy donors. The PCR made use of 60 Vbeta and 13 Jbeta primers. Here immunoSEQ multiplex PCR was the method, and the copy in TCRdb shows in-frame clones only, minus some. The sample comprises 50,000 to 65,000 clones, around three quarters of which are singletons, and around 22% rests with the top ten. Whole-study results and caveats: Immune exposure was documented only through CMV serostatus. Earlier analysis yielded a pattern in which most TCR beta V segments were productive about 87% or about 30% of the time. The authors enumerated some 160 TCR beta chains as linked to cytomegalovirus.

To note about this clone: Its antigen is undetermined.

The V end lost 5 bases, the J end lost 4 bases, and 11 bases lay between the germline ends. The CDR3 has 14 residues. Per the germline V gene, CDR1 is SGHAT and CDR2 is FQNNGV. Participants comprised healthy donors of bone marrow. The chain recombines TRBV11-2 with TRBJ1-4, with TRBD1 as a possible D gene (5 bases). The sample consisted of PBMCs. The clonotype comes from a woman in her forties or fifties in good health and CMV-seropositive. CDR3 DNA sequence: TGTGCCAGCAGCCCGGGACTGAATAATGAAAAACTGTTTTTT. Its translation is CASSPGLNNEKLFF.